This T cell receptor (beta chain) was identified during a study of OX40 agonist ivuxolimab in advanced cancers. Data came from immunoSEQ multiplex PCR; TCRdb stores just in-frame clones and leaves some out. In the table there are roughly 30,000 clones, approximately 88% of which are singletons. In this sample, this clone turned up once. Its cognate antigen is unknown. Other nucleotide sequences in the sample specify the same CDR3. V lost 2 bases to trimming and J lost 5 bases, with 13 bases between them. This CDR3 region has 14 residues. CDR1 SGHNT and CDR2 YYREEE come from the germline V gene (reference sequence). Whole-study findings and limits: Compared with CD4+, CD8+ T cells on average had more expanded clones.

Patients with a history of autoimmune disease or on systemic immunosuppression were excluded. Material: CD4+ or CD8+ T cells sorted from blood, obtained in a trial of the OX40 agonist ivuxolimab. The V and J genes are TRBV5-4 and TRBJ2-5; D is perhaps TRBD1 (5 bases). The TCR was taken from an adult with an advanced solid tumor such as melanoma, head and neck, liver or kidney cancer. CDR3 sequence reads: CASSFGQGGETQYF. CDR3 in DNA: TGTGCCAGCAGCTTTGGTCAGGGTGGGGAGACCCAGTACTTC.